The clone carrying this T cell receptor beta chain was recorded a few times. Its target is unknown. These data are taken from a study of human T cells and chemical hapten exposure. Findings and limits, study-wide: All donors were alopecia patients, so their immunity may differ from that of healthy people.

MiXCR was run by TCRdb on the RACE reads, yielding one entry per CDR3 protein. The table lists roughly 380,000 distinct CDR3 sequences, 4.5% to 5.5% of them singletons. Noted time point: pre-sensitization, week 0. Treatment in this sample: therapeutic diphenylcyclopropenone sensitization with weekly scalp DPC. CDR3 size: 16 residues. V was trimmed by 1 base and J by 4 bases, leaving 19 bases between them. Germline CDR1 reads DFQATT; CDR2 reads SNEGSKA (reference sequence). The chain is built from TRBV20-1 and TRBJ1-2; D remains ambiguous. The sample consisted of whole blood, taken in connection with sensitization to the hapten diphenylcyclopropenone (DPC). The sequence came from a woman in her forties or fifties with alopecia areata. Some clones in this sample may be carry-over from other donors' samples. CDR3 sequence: CSARVQSRLGSYGYTF. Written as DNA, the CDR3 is TGCAGTGCTAGAGTACAGTCCAGGTTGGGGTCCTATGGCTACACCTTC.